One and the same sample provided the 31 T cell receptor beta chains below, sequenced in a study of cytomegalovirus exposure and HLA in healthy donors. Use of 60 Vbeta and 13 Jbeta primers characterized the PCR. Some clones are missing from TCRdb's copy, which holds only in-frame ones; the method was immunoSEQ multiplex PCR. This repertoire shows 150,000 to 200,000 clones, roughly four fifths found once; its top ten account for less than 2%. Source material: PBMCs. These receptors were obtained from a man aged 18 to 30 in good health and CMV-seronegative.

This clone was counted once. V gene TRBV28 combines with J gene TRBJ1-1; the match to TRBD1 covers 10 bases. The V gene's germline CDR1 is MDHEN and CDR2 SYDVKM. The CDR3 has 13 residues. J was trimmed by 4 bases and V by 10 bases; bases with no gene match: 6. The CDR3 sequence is CATRQGARTEAFF. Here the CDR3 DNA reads TGTGCCACAAGACAGGGGGCGCGCACTGAAGCTTTCTTT.

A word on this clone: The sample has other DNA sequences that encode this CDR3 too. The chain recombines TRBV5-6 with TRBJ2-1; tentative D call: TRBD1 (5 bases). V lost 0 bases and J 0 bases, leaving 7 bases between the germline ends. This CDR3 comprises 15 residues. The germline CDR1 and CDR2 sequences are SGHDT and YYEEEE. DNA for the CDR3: TGTGCCAGCAGCTTGGGGGGCGGCTCCTACAATGAGCAGTTCTTC. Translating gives CASSLGGGSYNEQFF.

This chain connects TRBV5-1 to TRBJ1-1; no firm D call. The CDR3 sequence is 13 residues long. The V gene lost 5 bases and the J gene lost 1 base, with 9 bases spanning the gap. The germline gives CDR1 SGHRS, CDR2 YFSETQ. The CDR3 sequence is CASRVAPNTEAFF. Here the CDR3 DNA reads TGCGCCAGCAGGGTAGCCCCGAACACTGAAGCTTTCTTT.

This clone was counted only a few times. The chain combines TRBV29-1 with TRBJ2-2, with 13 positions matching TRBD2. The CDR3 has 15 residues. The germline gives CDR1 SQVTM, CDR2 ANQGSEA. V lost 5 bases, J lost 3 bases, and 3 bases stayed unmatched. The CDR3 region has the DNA TGCAGCGTTATGGGACTAGCGGGATACACCGGGGAGCTGTTTTTT. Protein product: CSVMGLAGYTGELFF.

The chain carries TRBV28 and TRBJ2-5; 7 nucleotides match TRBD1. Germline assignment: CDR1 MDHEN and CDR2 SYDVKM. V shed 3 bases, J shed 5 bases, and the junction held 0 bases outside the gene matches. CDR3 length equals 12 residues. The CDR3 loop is CASSLDRETQYF. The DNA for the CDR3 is TGTGCCAGCAGTTTGGACAGGGAGACCCAGTACTTC.

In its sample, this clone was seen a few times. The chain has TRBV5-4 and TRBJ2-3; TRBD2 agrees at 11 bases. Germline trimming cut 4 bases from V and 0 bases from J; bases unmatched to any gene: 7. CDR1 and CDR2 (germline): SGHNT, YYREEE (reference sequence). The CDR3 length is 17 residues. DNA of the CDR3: TGTGCCAGCAGCACTAGGACTAGCGGGTTTAGCACAGATACGCAGTATTTT. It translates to CASSTRTSGFSTDTQYF.

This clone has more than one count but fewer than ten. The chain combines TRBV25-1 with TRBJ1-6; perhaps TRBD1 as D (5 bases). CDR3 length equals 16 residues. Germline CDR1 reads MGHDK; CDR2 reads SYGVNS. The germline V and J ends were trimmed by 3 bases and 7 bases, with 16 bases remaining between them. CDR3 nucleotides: TGTGCCAGCAGTGAGACCTGGGGGGTGGGGAATTCACCCCTCCACTTT. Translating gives CASSETWGVGNSPLHF.

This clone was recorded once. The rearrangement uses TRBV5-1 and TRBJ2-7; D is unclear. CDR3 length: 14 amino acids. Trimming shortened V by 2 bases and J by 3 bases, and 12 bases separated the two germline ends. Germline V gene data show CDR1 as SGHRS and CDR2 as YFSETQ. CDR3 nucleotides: TGCGCCAGCAGCTTCTCTACTTCTAACTACGAGCAGTACTTC. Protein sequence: CASSFSTSNYEQYF.

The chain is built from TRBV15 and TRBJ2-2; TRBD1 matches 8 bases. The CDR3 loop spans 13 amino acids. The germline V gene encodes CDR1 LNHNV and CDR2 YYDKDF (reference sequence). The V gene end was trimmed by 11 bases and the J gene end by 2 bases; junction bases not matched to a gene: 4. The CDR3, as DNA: TGTGCCGGGGGACAGGCCAACACCGGGGAGCTGTTTTTT. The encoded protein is CAGGQANTGELFF.

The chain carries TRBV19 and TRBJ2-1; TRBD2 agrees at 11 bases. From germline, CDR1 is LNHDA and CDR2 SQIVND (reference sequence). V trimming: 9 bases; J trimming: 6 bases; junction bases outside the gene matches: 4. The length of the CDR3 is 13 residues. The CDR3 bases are TGTGCCAGCGGGACTAGCGGTATCAATGAGCAGTTCTTC. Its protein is CASGTSGINEQFF.

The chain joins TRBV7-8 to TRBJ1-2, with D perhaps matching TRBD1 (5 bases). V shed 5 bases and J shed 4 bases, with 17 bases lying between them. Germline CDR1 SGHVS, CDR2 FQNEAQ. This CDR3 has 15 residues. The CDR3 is CASSLGGGSIYGYTF. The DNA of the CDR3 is TGTGCCAGCAGCCTGGGGGGAGGCAGTATCTATGGCTACACCTTC.

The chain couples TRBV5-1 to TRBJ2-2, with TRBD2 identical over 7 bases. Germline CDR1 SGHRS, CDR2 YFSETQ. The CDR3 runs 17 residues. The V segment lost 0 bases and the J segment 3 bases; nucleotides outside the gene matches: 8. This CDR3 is CASSLALGTTYTGELFF. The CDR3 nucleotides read TGCGCCAGCAGCTTGGCCTTGGGGACTACCTACACCGGGGAGCTGTTTTTT. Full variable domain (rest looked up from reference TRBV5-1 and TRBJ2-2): KAGVTQTPRYLIKTRGQQVTLSCSPISGHRSVSWYQQTPGQGLQFLFEYFSETQRNKGNFPGRFSGRQFSNSRSEMNVSTLELGDSALYLCASSLALGTTYTGELFFGEGSRLTVL.

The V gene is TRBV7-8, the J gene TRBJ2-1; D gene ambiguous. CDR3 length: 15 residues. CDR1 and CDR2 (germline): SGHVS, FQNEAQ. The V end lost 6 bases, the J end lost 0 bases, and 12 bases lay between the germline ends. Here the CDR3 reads CASSITVLSYNEQFF. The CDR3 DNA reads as TGTGCCAGCAGTATAACAGTCCTCTCCTACAATGAGCAGTTCTTC.

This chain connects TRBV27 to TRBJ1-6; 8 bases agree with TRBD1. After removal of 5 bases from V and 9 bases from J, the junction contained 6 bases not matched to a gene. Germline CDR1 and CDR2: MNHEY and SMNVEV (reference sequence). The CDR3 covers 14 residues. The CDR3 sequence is CASSRQGRASPLHF. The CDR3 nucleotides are TGTGCCAGCAGTAGACAGGGGAGGGCTTCACCCCTCCACTTT.

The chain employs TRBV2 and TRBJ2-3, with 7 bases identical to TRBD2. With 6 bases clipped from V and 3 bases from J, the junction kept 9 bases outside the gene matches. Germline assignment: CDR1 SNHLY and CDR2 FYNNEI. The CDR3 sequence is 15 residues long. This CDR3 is CASRVGSGITDTQYF. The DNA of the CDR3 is TGTGCCAGCAGGGTGGGGAGCGGGATAACAGATACGCAGTATTTT. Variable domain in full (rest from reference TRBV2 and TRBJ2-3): EPEVTQTPSHQVTQMGQEVILRCVPISNHLYFYWYRQILGQKVEFLVSFYNNEISEKSEIFDDQFSVERPDGSNFTLKIRSTKLEDSAMYFCASRVGSGITDTQYFGPGTRLTVL.

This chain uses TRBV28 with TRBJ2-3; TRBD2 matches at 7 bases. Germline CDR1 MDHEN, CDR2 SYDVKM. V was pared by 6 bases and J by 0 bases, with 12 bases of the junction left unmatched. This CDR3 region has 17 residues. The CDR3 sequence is CASRLQNLAASTDTQYF. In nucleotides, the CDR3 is TGTGCCAGCAGATTGCAAAACCTAGCGGCTAGCACAGATACGCAGTATTTT.

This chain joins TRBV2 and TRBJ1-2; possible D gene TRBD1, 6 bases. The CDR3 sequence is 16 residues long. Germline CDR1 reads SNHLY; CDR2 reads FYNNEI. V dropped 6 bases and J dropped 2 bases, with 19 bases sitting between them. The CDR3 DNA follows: TGTGCCAGCAGGAAAGCTACAGGGTCGGGGAACTATGGCTACACCTTC. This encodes CASRKATGSGNYGYTF.

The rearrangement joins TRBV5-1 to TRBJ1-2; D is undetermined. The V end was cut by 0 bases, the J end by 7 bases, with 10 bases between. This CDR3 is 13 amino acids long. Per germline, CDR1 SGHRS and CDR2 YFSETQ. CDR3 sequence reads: CASSLGVYRGYTF. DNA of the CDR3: TGCGCCAGCAGCTTGGGCGTTTACCGTGGCTACACCTTC. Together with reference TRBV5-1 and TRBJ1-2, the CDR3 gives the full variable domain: KAGVTQTPRYLIKTRGQQVTLSCSPISGHRSVSWYQQTPGQGLQFLFEYFSETQRNKGNFPGRFSGRQFSNSRSEMNVSTLELGDSALYLCASSLGVYRGYTFGSGTRLTVV.

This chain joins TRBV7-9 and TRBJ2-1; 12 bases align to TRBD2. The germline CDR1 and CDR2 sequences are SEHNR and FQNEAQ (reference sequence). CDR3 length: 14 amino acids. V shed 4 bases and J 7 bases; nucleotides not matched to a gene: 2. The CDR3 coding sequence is TGTGCCAGCAGCTGGGGACTAGCGGGTAATGAGCAGTTCTTC. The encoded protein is CASSWGLAGNEQFF.

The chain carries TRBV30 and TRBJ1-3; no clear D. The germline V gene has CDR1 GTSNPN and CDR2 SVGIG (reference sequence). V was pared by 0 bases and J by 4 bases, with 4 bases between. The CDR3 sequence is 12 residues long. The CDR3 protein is CAWSVRGNTIYF. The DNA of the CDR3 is TGTGCCTGGAGTGTACGGGGAAACACCATATATTTT.

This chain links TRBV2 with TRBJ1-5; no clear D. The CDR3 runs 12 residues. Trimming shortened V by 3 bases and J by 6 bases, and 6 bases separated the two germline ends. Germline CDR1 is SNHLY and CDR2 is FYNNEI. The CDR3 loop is CASSEEIQPQHF. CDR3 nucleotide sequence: TGTGCCAGCAGTGAGGAGATTCAGCCCCAGCATTTT.

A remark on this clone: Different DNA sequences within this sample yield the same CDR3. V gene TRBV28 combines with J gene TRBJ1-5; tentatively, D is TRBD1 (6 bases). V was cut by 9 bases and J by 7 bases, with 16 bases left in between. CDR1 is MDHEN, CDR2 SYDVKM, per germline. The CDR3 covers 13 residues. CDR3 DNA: TGTGCCAGTGACAGGCCGGATCCCCAGCCCCAGCATTTT. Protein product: CASDRPDPQPQHF.

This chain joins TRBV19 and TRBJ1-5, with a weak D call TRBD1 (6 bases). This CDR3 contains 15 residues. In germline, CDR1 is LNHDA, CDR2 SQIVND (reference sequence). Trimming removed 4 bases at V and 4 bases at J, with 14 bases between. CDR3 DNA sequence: TGTGCCAGTAGTACCACAGGGTACGGGAATCAGCCCCAGCATTTT. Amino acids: CASSTTGYGNQPQHF. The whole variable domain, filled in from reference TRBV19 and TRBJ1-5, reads DGGITQSPKYLFRKEGQNVTLSCEQNLNHDAMYWYRQDPGQGLRLIYYSQIVNDFQKGDIAEGYSVSREKKESFPLTVTSAQKNPTAFYLCASSTTGYGNQPQHFGDGTRLSIL.

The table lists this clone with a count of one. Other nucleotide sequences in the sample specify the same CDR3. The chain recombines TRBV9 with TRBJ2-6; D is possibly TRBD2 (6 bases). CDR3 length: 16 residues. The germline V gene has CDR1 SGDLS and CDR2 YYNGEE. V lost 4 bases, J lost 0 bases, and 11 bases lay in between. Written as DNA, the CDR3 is TGTGCCAGCAGCCCCCGGGGGAACTCTGGGGCCAACGTCCTGACTTTC. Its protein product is CASSPRGNSGANVLTF.

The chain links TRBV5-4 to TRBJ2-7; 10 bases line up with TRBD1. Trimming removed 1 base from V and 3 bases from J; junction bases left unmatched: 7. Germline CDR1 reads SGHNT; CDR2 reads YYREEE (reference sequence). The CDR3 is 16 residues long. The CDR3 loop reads CASSLSPDRGHYEQYF. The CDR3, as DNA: TGTGCCAGCAGCTTGTCCCCAGACAGGGGGCACTACGAGCAGTACTTC.

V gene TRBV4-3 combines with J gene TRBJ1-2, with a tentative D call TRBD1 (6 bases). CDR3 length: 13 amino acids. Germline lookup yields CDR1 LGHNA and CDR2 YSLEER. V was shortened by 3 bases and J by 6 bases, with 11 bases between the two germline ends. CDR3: CASSQLGGDGYTF. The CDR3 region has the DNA TGCGCCAGCAGCCAGTTAGGGGGAGATGGCTACACCTTC.

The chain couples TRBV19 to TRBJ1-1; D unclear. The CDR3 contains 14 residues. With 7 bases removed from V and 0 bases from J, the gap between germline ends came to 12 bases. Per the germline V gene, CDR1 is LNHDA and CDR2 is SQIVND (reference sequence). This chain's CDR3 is CASTNGVLNTEAFF. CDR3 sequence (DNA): TGTGCCAGTACCAATGGAGTACTGAACACTGAAGCTTTCTTT.

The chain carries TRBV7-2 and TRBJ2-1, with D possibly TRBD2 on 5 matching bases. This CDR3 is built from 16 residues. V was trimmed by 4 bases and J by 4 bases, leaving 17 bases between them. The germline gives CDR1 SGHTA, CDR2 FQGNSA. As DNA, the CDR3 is TGTGCCAGCAGCTCAGGACTCCAAACATCGTACAATGAGCAGTTCTTC. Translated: CASSSGLQTSYNEQFF.

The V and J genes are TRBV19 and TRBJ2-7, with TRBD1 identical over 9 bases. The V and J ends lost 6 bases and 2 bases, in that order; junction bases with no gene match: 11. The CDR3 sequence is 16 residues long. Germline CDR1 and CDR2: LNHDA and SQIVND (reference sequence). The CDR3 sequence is CASRVRGQGDTYEQYF. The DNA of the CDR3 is TGTGCCAGTAGGGTCCGGGGACAGGGTGATACCTACGAGCAGTACTTC.

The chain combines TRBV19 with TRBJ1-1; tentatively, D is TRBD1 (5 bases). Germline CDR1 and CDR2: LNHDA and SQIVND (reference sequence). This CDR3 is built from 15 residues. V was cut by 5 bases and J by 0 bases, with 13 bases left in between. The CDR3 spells CASSARTHMNTEAFF. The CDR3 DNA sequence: TGTGCCAGTAGTGCCCGGACACATATGAACACTGAAGCTTTCTTT.

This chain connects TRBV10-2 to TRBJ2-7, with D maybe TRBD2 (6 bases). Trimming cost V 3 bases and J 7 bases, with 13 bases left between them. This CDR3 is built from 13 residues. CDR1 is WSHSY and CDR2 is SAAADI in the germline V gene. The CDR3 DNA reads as TGCGCCAGCAGTGACCCGGGTCGGGGGGAGCAGTACTTC. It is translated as CASSDPGRGEQYF.